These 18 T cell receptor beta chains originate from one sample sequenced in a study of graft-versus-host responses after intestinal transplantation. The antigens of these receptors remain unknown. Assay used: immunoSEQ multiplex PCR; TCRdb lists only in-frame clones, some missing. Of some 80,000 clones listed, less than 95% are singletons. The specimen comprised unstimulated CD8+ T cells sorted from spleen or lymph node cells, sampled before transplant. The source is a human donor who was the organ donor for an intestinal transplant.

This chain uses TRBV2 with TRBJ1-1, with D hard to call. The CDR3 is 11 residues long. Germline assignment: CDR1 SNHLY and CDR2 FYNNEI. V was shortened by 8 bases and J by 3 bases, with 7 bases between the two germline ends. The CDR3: CASDLDTEAFF. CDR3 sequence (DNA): TGTGCCAGCGATCTGGACACTGAAGCTTTCTTT.

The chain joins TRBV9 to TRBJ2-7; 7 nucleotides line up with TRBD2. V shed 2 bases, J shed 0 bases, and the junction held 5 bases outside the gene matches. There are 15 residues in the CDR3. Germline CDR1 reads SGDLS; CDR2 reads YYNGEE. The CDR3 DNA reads TGTGCCAGCAGCGTCAGCGGGACCTACTCCTACGAGCAGTACTTC. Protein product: CASSVSGTYSYEQYF.

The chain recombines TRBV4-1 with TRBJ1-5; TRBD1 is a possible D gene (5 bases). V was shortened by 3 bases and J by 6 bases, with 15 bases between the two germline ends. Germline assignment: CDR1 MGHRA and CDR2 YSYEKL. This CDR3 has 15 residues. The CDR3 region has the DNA TGCGCCAGCAGCCAGCTACAGGAGGAGGGTCAGCCCCAGCATTTT. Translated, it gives CASSQLQEEGQPQHF.

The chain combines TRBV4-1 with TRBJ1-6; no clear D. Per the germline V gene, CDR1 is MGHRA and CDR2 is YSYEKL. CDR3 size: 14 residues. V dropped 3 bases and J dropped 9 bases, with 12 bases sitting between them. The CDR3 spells CASSHLRVVSPLHF. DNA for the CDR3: TGCGCCAGCAGCCATCTGCGGGTGGTTTCACCCCTCCACTTT.

The CDR3 DNA sequence: TGTGCCAGCAGTTACGGTGTCGGGGGGACTGAAGCTTTCTTT. It codes for CASSYGVGGTEAFF. The genes are TRBV27 and TRBJ1-1; D perhaps matches TRBD1 (5 bases). Germline V gene sequence: CDR1 MNHEY, CDR2 SMNVEV (reference sequence). This CDR3 has 14 residues. Trimming left V 4 bases short and J 5 bases short, with 14 bases between.

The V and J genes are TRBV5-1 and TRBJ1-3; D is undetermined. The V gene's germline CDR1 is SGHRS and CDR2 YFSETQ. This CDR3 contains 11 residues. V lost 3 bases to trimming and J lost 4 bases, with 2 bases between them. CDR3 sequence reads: CASSWGNTIYF. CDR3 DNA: TGCGCCAGCAGCTGGGGAAACACCATATATTTT.

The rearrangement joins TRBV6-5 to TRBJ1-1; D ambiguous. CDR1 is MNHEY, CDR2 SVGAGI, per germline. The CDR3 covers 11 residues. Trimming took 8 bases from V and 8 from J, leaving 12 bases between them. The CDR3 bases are TGTGCCAGCGGTAGCTCTATCGAAGCTTTCTTT. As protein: CASGSSIEAFF.

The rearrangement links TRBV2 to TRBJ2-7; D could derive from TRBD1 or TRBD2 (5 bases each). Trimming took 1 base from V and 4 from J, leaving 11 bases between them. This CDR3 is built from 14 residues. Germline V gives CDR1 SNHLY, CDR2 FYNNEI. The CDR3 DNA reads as TGTGCCAGCAGTGAAGTAGGGGACGGGTACGAGCAGTACTTC. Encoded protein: CASSEVGDGYEQYF.

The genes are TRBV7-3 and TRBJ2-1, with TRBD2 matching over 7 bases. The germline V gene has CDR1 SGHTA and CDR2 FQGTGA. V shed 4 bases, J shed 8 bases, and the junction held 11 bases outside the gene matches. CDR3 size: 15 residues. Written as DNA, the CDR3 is TGTGCCAGCAGCTCCACCGGCGGGGGAAGGGATGAGCAGTTCTTC. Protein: CASSSTGGGRDEQFF.

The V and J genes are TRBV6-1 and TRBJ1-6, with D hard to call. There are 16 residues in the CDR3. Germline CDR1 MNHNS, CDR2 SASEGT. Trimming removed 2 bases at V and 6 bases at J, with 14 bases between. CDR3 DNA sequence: TGTGCCAGCAGTGAACTCCCCGGAAGCAGTAATTCACCCCTCCACTTT. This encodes CASSELPGSSNSPLHF.

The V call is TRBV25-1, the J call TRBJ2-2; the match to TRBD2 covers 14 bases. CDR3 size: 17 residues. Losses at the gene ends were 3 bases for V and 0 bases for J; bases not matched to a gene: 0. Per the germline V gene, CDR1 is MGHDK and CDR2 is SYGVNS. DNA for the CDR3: TGTGCCAGCAGTGAGGGACTAGCGGGGGCGAACACCGGGGAGCTGTTTTTT. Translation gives CASSEGLAGANTGELFF.

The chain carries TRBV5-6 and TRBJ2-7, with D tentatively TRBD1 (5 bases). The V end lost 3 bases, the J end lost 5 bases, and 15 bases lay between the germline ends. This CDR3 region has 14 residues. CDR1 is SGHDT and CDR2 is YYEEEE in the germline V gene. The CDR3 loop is CASSSLRQGNEQYF. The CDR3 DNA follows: TGTGCCAGCAGCTCCCTCCGGCAGGGCAACGAGCAGTACTTC.

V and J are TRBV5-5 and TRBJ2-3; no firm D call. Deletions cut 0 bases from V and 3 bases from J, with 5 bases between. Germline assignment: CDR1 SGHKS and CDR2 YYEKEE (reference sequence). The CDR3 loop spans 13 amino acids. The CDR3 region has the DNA TGTGCCAGCAGCTTGGTCGGTACAGATACGCAGTATTTT. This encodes CASSLVGTDTQYF.

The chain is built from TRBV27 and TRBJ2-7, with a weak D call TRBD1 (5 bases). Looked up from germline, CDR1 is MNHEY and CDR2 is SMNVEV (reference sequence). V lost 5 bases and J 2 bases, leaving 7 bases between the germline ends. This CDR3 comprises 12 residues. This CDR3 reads CASSGQTYEQYF. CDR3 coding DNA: TGTGCCAGCAGTGGACAAACCTACGAGCAGTACTTC.

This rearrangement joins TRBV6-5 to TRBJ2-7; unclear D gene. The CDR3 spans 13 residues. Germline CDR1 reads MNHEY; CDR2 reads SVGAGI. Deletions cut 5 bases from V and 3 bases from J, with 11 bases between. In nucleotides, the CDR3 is TGTGCCAGCAGTGAAGAATTTAACTACGAGCAGTACTTC. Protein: CASSEEFNYEQYF.

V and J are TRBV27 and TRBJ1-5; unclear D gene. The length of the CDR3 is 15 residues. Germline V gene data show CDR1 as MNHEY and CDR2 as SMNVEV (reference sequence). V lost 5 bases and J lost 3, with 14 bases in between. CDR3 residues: CASSPKGSINQPQHF. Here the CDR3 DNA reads TGTGCCAGCAGTCCGAAAGGTTCTATCAATCAGCCCCAGCATTTT.

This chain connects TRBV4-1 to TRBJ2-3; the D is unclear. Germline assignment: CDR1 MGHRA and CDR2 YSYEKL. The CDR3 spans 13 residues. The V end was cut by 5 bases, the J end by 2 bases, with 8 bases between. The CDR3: CASSDALTDTQYF. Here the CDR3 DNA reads TGCGCCAGCAGCGACGCTCTCACAGATACGCAGTATTTT.

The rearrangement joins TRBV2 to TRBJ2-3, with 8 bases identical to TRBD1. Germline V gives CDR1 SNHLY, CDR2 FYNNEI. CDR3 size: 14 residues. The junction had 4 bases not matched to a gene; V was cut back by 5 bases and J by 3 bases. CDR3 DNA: TGTGCCAGCAGTTACAGGGGGTTAACAGATACGCAGTATTTT. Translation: CASSYRGLTDTQYF.